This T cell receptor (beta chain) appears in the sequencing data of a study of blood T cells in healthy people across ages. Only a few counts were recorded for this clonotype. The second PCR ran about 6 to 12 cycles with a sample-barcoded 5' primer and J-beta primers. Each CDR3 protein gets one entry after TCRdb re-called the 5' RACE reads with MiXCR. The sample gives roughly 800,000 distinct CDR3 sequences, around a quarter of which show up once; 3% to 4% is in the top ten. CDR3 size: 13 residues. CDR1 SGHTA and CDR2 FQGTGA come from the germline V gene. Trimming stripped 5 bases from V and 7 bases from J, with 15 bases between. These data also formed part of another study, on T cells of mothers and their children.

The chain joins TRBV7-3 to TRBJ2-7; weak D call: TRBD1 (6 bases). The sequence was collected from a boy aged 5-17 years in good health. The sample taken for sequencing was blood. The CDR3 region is CASSPQGSQEQYF. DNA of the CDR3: TGTGCCAGCAGCCCTCAGGGGTCACAGGAGCAGTACTTC.